A single sample gave rise to the 13 T cell receptor beta chains below, sequenced in a study of blood T cell repertoires in COVID-19. The table came from immunoSEQ multiplex PCR; TCRdb's copy has only in-frame clones and leaves some out. The repertoire holds about 100,000 clones, roughly 92% seen once, with about 5.7% in the top ten. The source material was peripheral blood. The receptors were gathered from a man aged 50 to 59 with active COVID-19.

V and J are TRBV5-1 and TRBJ1-2, with D maybe TRBD1 (6 bases). Germline V gene sequence: CDR1 SGHRS, CDR2 YFSETQ. The CDR3 consists of 12 residues. V was trimmed by 4 bases and J by 4 bases, leaving 8 bases between them. The DNA for the CDR3 is TGCGCCAGCAGCGCGGACAGCTATGGCTACACCTTC. Translated: CASSADSYGYTF.

The V gene is TRBV19, the J gene TRBJ2-1, with 8 nucleotides matching TRBD2. The germline V gene encodes CDR1 LNHDA and CDR2 SQIVND (reference sequence). The CDR3 has 15 residues. V shed 3 bases and J 4 bases; nucleotides not matched to a gene: 5. The CDR3 region has the DNA TGTGCCAGTAGTATCCGTAGCGGGGTTTACAATGAGCAGTTCTTC. Translated, it gives CASSIRSGVYNEQFF.

The genes are TRBV27 and TRBJ2-7; D is unresolved. The germline CDR1 and CDR2 sequences are MNHEY and SMNVEV (reference sequence). CDR3 size: 15 residues. V was shortened by 6 bases and J by 2 bases, with 17 bases between the two germline ends. The CDR3 protein is CASSQTARPTYEQYF. The DNA for the CDR3 is TGTGCCAGCAGCCAAACCGCACGCCCTACCTACGAGCAGTACTTC.

The V gene is TRBV7-8, the J gene TRBJ2-7; the D is unclear. The ends were cut back, 3 bases at V and 2 bases at J, with 11 bases in the middle. The CDR3 runs to 14 residues. Germline lookup yields CDR1 SGHVS and CDR2 FQNEAQ. The CDR3 DNA sequence: TGTGCCAGCAGCTTTGGAACGGGTACCTACGAGCAGTACTTC. It codes for CASSFGTGTYEQYF.

In nucleotides, the CDR3 is TGTGCCAGTAGTAGGGGACAGTTCAATGAGCAGTTCTTC. It encodes CASSRGQFNEQFF. The chain links TRBV19 to TRBJ2-1; the match to TRBD1 covers 7 bases. CDR3 length: 13 amino acids. The germline V gene has CDR1 LNHDA and CDR2 SQIVND (reference sequence). V lost 4 bases and J lost 6; bases outside the gene matches: 3. Based on the CDR3 plus reference TRBV19 and TRBJ2-1, the full variable domain is DGGITQSPKYLFRKEGQNVTLSCEQNLNHDAMYWYRQDPGQGLRLIYYSQIVNDFQKGDIAEGYSVSREKKESFPLTVTSAQKNPTAFYLCASSRGQFNEQFFGPGTRLTVL.

The CDR3: CASSEGEPTGANVLTF. CDR3 sequence (DNA): TGTGCCAGCTCCGAGGGGGAGCCCACCGGGGCCAACGTCCTGACTTTC. The rearrangement joins TRBV18 to TRBJ2-6; the D gene is possibly TRBD1 (6 bases). V dropped 6 bases and J dropped 4 bases, with 16 bases sitting between them. The CDR3 length is 16 residues. Germline values: CDR1 KGHSH, CDR2 LQKENI.

This chain connects TRBV21-1 to TRBJ1-2; TRBD1 is the table's D call, not checked against the DNA. TRBV21-1 corresponds to a pseudogene. This CDR3 spans 20 amino acids. The CDR3 sequence: CASSKGTPRDRGPRRYGYTF. The CDR3 DNA is TGTGCCAGCAGCAAAGGCACCCCCCGGGACAGGGGCCCTCGTCGATATGGCTACACCTTC.

The chain links TRBV3-1 (or the pseudogene TRBV3-2) to TRBJ2-7; 7 bases line up with TRBD2. V lost 1 base, J lost 10 bases, and 10 bases stayed unmatched. The CDR3 runs to 14 residues. Germline lookup yields CDR1 LGHDT and CDR2 YNNKEL (reference sequence). This CDR3 is CASSQVGGSPKQYF. The CDR3, as DNA: TGTGCCAGCAGCCAAGTCGGGGGGAGCCCAAAACAGTACTTC.

The rearrangement uses TRBV5-1 and TRBJ2-7; perhaps TRBD2 as D (5 bases). Germline CDR1 SGHRS, CDR2 YFSETQ. The CDR3 length is 15 residues. Trimming removed 1 base at V and 2 bases at J, with 13 bases between. In nucleotides, the CDR3 is TGCGCCAGCAGCTTGTACGGGGTACCCGCCTACGAGCAGTACTTC. Residues: CASSLYGVPAYEQYF.

This sequence joins TRBV7-8 and TRBJ2-7; TRBD2 matches at 9 bases. Trimming took 5 bases from V and 4 from J; bases not matched to a gene: 18. Germline V gene sequence: CDR1 SGHVS, CDR2 FQNEAQ. This CDR3 is built from 18 residues. In nucleotides, the CDR3 is TGTGCCAGCAGCCCCGGGGAGAGCGGGAGGCTAAGGCGGTACGAGCAGTACTTC. Its translation: CASSPGESGRLRRYEQYF.

This clone was detected only a few times. This chain joins TRBV5-1 and TRBJ1-6, with 10 bases lining up with TRBD1. CDR3 size: 15 residues. The V segment lost 3 bases and the J segment 6 bases; nucleotides outside the gene matches: 3. Germline V gene data show CDR1 as SGHRS and CDR2 as YFSETQ. As DNA, the CDR3 is TGCGCCAGCAGCTCTGGACAGGGGGTTAATTCACCCCTCCACTTT. Translated, it gives CASSSGQGVNSPLHF. The whole variable domain, remainder taken from reference TRBV5-1 and TRBJ1-6, is KAGVTQTPRYLIKTRGQQVTLSCSPISGHRSVSWYQQTPGQGLQFLFEYFSETQRNKGNFPGRFSGRQFSNSRSEMNVSTLELGDSALYLCASSSGQGVNSPLHFGNGTRLTVT.

V is TRBV13 and J is TRBJ2-3, with a possible D match to TRBD1 (5 bases). V was clipped by 5 bases and J by 5 bases, with 17 bases between them. This CDR3 spans 15 amino acids. Germline-derived CDR1 and CDR2 are PRHDT and FYEKMQ (reference sequence). CDR3: CASSGVGRPGDTQYF. For the CDR3, the DNA is TGTGCCAGCAGCGGGGTGGGGCGTCCGGGAGATACGCAGTATTTT. The complete variable domain, with remaining parts taken from reference TRBV13 and TRBJ2-3, reads AAGVIQSPRHLIKEKRETATLKCYPIPRHDTVYWYQQGPGQDPQFLISFYEKMQSDKGSIPDRFSAQQFSDYHSELNMSSLELGDSALYFCASSGVGRPGDTQYFGPGTRLTVL.

The chain combines TRBV5-6 with TRBJ2-3; 11 nucleotides match TRBD2. After removal of 5 bases from V and 4 bases from J, the junction contained 6 bases not matched to a gene. Germline V gives CDR1 SGHDT, CDR2 YYEEEE. There are 15 residues in the CDR3. The CDR3 nucleotides read TGTGCCAGCAGTGTGACTAGCGGGACATCAGATACGCAGTATTTT. Translating gives CASSVTSGTSDTQYF. Based on the CDR3 plus reference TRBV5-6 and TRBJ2-3, the full variable domain is DAGVTQSPTHLIKTRGQQVTLRCSPKSGHDTVSWYQQALGQGPQFIFQYYEEEERQRGNFPDRFSGHQFPNYSSELNVNALLLGDSALYLCASSVTSGTSDTQYFGPGTRLTVL.